Each of the 22 T cell receptor beta chains below was sequenced from the same sample in a study of T cell responses to AZD1222 COVID-19 vaccine. Sequencing was performed with immunoSEQ multiplex PCR; in TCRdb, only in-frame clones are kept and a portion is missing. This table has 110,000 or so clones, 70% to 90% appearing once. The specimen was peripheral blood, collected 28 days after the second AZD1222 dose. The receptors were gathered from an adult who received the AZD1222 COVID-19 vaccine.

This rearrangement joins TRBV19 to TRBJ1-2; D is perhaps TRBD1 (5 bases). The length of the CDR3 is 14 residues. Per the germline V gene, CDR1 is LNHDA and CDR2 is SQIVND (reference sequence). The V end lost 6 bases, the J end lost 4 bases, and 15 bases lay between the germline ends. DNA for the CDR3: TGTGCCAGTAGACCCGGAGGGGTTGGCTATGGCTACACCTTC. It translates to CASRPGGVGYGYTF.

The CDR3 sequence is CASSYQVDAGNTIYF. The CDR3 DNA sequence: TGTGCCAGCAGTTACCAAGTAGATGCTGGAAACACCATATATTTT. The chain recombines TRBV6-5 with TRBJ1-3, with D unclear. The CDR3 is 15 amino acids. Germline V lookup: CDR1 MNHEY, CDR2 SVGAGI. The germline V and J ends were trimmed by 2 bases and 2 bases, with 10 bases remaining between them.

V usage is TRBV5-1 and J usage is TRBJ1-1, with unresolved D. The CDR3 runs 14 residues. V lost 3 bases and J 6 bases, leaving 15 bases between the germline ends. From germline, CDR1 is SGHRS and CDR2 YFSETQ. In DNA form, the CDR3 reads TGCGCCAGCAGCTACCCGGAAGGGATGGCTGAAGCTTTCTTT. Protein: CASSYPEGMAEAFF.

The rearrangement uses TRBV19 and TRBJ1-5; TRBD1 aligns across 9 bases. The CDR3 spans 15 residues. Germline CDR1 reads LNHDA; CDR2 reads SQIVND (reference sequence). V dropped 5 bases and J dropped 7; count of bases not matched to a gene: 9. CDR3 sequence reads: CASSRGTGWEQPQHF. CDR3 DNA: TGTGCCAGTAGTCGTGGGACAGGGTGGGAGCAGCCCCAGCATTTT.

The chain uses TRBV19 and TRBJ1-5; D is undetermined. V was cut by 5 bases and J by 5 bases, with 13 bases left in between. Germline V gives CDR1 LNHDA, CDR2 SQIVND (reference sequence). The CDR3 extends over 14 amino acids. The chain's CDR3 is CASSPRPGDQPQHF. The CDR3 DNA sequence: TGTGCCAGTAGTCCTCGACCTGGGGATCAGCCCCAGCATTTT.

The V and J genes are TRBV6-6 and TRBJ2-7; D might be TRBD1 (5 bases). CDR3 length: 12 amino acids. CDR1 and CDR2 (germline): MNHNY, SVGAGI (reference sequence). The ends were cut back, 6 bases at V and 4 bases at J, with 10 bases in the middle. This CDR3 is CASRETDYEQYF. CDR3 nucleotide sequence: TGTGCCAGCAGGGAGACAGATTACGAGCAGTACTTC.

This chain connects TRBV6-5 to TRBJ1-6, with D hard to call. The V gene's germline CDR1 is MNHEY and CDR2 SVGAGI. The V end was cut by 2 bases, the J end by 13 bases, with 9 bases between. The CDR3 is 12 residues long. The CDR3 region is CASSYPSSPLHF. Here the CDR3 DNA reads TGTGCCAGCAGTTACCCTAGTTCGCCCCTCCACTTT.

The CDR3 DNA is TGTGCCAGCAGTTTATATTTGTACACTGCGGATAATTCACCCCTCCACTTT. Translation gives CASSLYLYTADNSPLHF. V is TRBV27 and J is TRBJ1-6; the D is unclear. Germline loops: CDR1 MNHEY, CDR2 SMNVEV (reference sequence). This CDR3 spans 17 amino acids. V lost 1 base to trimming and J lost 5 bases, with 15 bases between them.

The genes are TRBV25-1 and TRBJ1-6, with a weak D call TRBD1 (5 bases). This CDR3 comprises 13 residues. The germline V gene has CDR1 MGHDK and CDR2 SYGVNS. The ends were cut back, 4 bases at V and 10 bases at J, with 11 bases in the middle. CDR3 nucleotides: TGTGCCAGCAGTGTCGGGACCTTCTCACCCCTCCACTTT. Translated, it gives CASSVGTFSPLHF.

The CDR3 DNA follows: TGCGCCAGCAGCTTGATCCGGGTCCAACTCTACAATGAGCAGTTCTTC. Protein sequence: CASSLIRVQLYNEQFF. V gene TRBV5-1 combines with J gene TRBJ2-1; D ambiguous. Per germline, CDR1 SGHRS and CDR2 YFSETQ. The V end was cut by 1 base, the J end by 3 bases, with 14 bases between. This CDR3 comprises 16 residues.

This sequence joins TRBV12-5 and TRBJ2-5, with a tentative D call TRBD2 (6 bases). CDR3 size: 13 residues. V was pared by 1 base and J by 3 bases, with 6 bases between. Germline CDR1 LGHNT, CDR2 FRNRAP. The CDR3 is CASGLGGKETQYF. The CDR3 DNA reads as TGTGCTAGTGGTTTGGGCGGGAAAGAGACCCAGTACTTC.

The chain recombines TRBV28 with TRBJ2-3; 9 bases align to TRBD2. Germline lookup yields CDR1 MDHEN and CDR2 SYDVKM. The CDR3 is 18 amino acids. The J segment lost 5 bases and the V segment lost 8 bases, leaving 20 bases of the junction unmatched. The CDR3 protein is CASQILGSGGLGGDTQYF. CDR3 nucleotides: TGTGCCAGCCAAATCTTGGGTAGCGGGGGCCTCGGGGGAGATACGCAGTATTTT.

This chain links TRBV29-1 with TRBJ2-7; D unclear. CDR3 length equals 14 residues. V lost 0 bases and J 7 bases, leaving 16 bases between the germline ends. Per germline, CDR1 SQVTM and CDR2 ANQGSEA. This CDR3 reads CSVEDPYKNREQYF. CDR3 coding DNA: TGCAGCGTTGAAGACCCCTATAAGAATAGGGAGCAGTACTTC.

The V gene is TRBV7-2, the J gene TRBJ2-1; D gene unclear. Trimming shortened V by 7 bases and J by 16 bases, and 29 bases separated the two germline ends. CDR1 and CDR2 from the germline V gene are SGHTA and FQGNSA. The CDR3 is 15 amino acids. CDR3 sequence (DNA): TGTGCCAGCACCCCATGGGGTGGGTCTCCACAACCTTCTTTCTTC. Translation: CASTPWGGSPQPSFF.

The chain recombines TRBV28 with TRBJ1-2, with TRBD1 identical over 8 bases. Germline V CDR1 and CDR2: MDHEN, SYDVKM. The length of the CDR3 is 14 residues. V shed 5 bases and J 2 bases; nucleotides not matched to a gene: 4. CDR3 nucleotides: TGTGCCAGCAGTATTGCAGGGGGCAACTATGGCTACACCTTC. It specifies CASSIAGGNYGYTF.

The CDR3 loop is CASSPGGRGQSPPQYF. The CDR3 DNA follows: TGTGCCAGCAGCCCTGGGGGCCGGGGCCAAAGCCCCCCGCAGTATTTT. The rearrangement joins TRBV28 to TRBJ2-3, with D possibly being TRBD1 (6 bases). V lost 6 bases, J lost 10 bases, and 26 bases lay in between. From germline, CDR1 is MDHEN and CDR2 SYDVKM. The CDR3 has 16 residues.

The chain has TRBV28 and TRBJ1-6; 9 nucleotides line up with TRBD1. Germline CDR1 and CDR2: MDHEN and SYDVKM. The CDR3 spans 16 residues. Unmatched junction bases numbered 7, after V lost 2 bases and J lost 8 bases. CDR3 sequence reads: CASSLQPGQGHSPLHF. For the CDR3, the DNA is TGTGCCAGCAGTTTACAACCGGGACAGGGTCATTCACCCCTCCACTTT.

V usage is TRBV10-3 and J usage is TRBJ1-2; no firm D call. The CDR3 is made up of 11 amino acids. Germline CDR1 is ENHRY and CDR2 is SYGVKD. V was shortened by 0 bases and J by 7 bases, with 3 bases between the two germline ends. In nucleotides, the CDR3 is TGTGCCATCAGTGAGTCCACTGGCTACACCTTC. This codes for CAISESTGYTF.

The chain uses TRBV7-2 and TRBJ1-1; no firm D call. Germline-derived CDR1 and CDR2 are SGHTA and FQGNSA. The CDR3 has 16 residues. V lost 5 bases, J lost 1 base, and 17 bases lay in between. The CDR3 DNA reads TGTGCCAGCAGCAGAAGAGAGCTGAATAAGAACACTGAAGCTTTCTTT. Translation gives CASSRRELNKNTEAFF.

V is TRBV19 and J is TRBJ1-1; weak D call: TRBD1 (5 bases). CDR1 is LNHDA, CDR2 SQIVND, per germline (reference sequence). The germline V and J ends were trimmed by 8 bases and 5 bases, with 12 bases remaining between them. CDR3 length: 12 amino acids. The CDR3 protein is CASQLRGTEAFF. The CDR3, as DNA: TGTGCCAGTCAATTAAGGGGAACTGAAGCTTTCTTT.

This clone has a single count. This chain joins TRBV3-1 (or the pseudogene TRBV3-2) and TRBJ1-1, with no clear D. Per the germline V gene, CDR1 is LGHDT and CDR2 is YNNKEL (reference sequence). The length of the CDR3 is 14 residues. V dropped 1 base and J dropped 7 bases, with 13 bases sitting between them. This CDR3 is CASSQARAMGEAFF. In DNA, the CDR3 is TGTGCCAGCAGCCAAGCTAGGGCAATGGGTGAAGCTTTCTTT.

The chain is built from TRBV20-1 and TRBJ2-1; D uncertain. V gave up 3 bases and J gave up 9 bases, with 6 bases separating them. The V gene's germline CDR1 is DFQATT and CDR2 SNEGSKA (reference sequence). This CDR3 has 10 amino acids. The CDR3 protein is CSASLGEQFF. The CDR3 DNA reads as TGCAGTGCTAGTTTGGGTGAGCAGTTCTTC.